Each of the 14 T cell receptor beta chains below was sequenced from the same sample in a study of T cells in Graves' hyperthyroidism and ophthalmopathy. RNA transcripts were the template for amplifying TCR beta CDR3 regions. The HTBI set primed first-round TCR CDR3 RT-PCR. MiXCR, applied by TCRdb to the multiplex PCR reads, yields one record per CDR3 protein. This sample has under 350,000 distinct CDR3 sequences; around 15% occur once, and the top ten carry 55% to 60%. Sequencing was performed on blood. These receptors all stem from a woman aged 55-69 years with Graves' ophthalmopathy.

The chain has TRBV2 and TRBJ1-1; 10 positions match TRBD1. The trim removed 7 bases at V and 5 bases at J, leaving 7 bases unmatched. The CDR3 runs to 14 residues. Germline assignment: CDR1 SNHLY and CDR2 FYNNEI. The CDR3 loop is CASTRTGGRTEAFF. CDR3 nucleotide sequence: TGTGCCAGCACCAGGACAGGGGGGCGAACTGAAGCTTTCTTT. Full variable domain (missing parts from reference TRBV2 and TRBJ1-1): EPEVTQTPSHQVTQMGQEVILRCVPISNHLYFYWYRQILGQKVEFLVSFYNNEISEKSEIFDDQFSVERPDGSNFTLKIRSTKLEDSAMYFCASTRTGGRTEAFFGQGTRLTVV.

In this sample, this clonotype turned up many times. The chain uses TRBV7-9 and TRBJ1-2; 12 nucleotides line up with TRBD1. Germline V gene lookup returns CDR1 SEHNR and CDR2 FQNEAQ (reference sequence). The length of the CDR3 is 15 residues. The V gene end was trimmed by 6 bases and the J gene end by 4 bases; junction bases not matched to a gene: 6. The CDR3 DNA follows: TGTGCCAGCAGGGGGGACAGGGGGCGCACCTATGGCTACACCTTC. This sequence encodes CASRGDRGRTYGYTF.

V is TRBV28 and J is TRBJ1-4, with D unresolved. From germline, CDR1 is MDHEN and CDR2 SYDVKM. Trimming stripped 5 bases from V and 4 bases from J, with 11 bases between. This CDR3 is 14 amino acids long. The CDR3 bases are TGTGCCAGCAGTACTGGCGGAAATAATGAAAAACTGTTTTTT. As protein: CASSTGGNNEKLFF.

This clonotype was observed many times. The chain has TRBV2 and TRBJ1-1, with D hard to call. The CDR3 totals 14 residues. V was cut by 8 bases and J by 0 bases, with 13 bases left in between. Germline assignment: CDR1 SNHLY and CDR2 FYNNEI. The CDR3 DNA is TGTGCCAGCCTCCGGAGAGGTATGAACACTGAAGCTTTCTTT. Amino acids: CASLRRGMNTEAFF. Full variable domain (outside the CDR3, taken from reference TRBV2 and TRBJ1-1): EPEVTQTPSHQVTQMGQEVILRCVPISNHLYFYWYRQILGQKVEFLVSFYNNEISEKSEIFDDQFSVERPDGSNFTLKIRSTKLEDSAMYFCASLRRGMNTEAFFGQGTRLTVV.

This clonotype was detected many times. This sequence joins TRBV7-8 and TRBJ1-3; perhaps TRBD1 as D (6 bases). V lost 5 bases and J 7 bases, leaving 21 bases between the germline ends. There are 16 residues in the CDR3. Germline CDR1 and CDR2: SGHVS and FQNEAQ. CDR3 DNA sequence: TGTGCCAGCAGCCCGGACAGTGGGAGTAGGAGGAACACCATATATTTT. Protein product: CASSPDSGSRRNTIYF.

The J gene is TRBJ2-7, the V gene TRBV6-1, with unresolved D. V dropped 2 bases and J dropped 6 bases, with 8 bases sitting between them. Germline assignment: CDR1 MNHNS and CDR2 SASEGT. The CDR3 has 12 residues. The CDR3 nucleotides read TGTGCCAGCAGTGAACCGGTTTCCGAGCAGTACTTC. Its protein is CASSEPVSEQYF.

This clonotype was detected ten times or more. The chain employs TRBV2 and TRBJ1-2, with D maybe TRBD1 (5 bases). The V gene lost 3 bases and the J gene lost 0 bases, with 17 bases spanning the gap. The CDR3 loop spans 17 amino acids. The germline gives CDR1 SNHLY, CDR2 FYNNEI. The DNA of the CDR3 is TGTGCCAGCAGTGAGACCGGGACCGCCGGACCTAACTATGGCTACACCTTC. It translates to CASSETGTAGPNYGYTF.

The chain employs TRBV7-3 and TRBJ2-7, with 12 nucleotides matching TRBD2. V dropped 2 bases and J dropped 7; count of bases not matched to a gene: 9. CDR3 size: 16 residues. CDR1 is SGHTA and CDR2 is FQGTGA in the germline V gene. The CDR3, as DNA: TGTGCCAGCAGCTTAGCGACTAGCGGGAGTGTCTATGAGCAGTACTTC. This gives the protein CASSLATSGSVYEQYF.

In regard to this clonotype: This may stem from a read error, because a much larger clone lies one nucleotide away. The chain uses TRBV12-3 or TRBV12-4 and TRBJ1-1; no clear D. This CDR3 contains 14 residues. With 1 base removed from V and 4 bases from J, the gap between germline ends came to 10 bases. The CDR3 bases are TGTGCCAGCAGTTTAGGTCGGCTGAGCACTGAAGCTTTCTTT. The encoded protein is CASSLGRLSTEAFF.

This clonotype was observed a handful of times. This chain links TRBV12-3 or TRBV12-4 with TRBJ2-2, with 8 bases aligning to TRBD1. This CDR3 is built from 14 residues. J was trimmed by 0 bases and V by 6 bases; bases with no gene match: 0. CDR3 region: CASRTGANTGELFF. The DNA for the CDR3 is TGTGCCAGCAGGACAGGGGCGAACACCGGGGAGCTGTTTTTT.

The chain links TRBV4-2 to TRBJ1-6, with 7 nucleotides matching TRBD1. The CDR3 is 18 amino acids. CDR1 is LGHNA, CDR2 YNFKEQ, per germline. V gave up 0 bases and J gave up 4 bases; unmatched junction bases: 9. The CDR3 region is CASSQDRTGTLYNSPLHF. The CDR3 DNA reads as TGTGCCAGCAGCCAAGACCGGACAGGCACGCTTTATAATTCACCCCTCCACTTT.

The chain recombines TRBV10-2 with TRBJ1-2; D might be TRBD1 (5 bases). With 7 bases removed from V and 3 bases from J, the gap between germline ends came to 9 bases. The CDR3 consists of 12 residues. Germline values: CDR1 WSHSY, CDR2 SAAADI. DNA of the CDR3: TGCGCCAGCAAAAGGGACGACTATGGCTACACCTTC. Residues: CASKRDDYGYTF.

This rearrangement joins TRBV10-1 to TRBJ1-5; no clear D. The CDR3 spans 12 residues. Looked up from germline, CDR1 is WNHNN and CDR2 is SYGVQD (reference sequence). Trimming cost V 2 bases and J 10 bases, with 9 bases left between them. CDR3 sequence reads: CASSEAPIPQHF. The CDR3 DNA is TGCGCCAGCAGTGAGGCCCCTATCCCCCAGCATTTT.

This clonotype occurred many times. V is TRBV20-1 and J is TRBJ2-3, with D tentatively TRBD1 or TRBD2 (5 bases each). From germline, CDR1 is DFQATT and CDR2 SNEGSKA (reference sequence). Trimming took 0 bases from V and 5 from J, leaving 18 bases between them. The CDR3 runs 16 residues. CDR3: CSARDSRGTFGDTQYF. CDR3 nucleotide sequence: TGCAGTGCTAGAGATAGTAGAGGGACCTTCGGAGATACGCAGTATTTT.